This T cell receptor (beta chain) emerged from a study of early T cells in non-severe SARS-CoV-2 infection. TCRdb passed the 5' RACE reads through MiXCR, listing each CDR3 protein once. The sample contains over 50,000 distinct CDR3 sequences, 10% to 15% of which appear only once. The V segment lost 3 bases and the J segment 2 bases; nucleotides outside the gene matches: 7. CDR1 and CDR2 from the germline V gene are SGHRS and YFSETQ. This CDR3 spans 15 amino acids. In its sample, this clonotype was seen many times. Material for sequencing was whole blood. This clonotype was sampled from an adult who was a healthcare worker with PCR-confirmed SARS-CoV-2 infection or an uninfected control (not recorded which). This rearrangement joins TRBV5-1 to TRBJ2-5; 7 nucleotides align to TRBD1. CDR3 in DNA: TGCGCCAGCAGCTCGGGACAGTCCGAACAAGAGACCCAGTACTTC. Translated, it gives CASSSGQSEQETQYF.